The source of this T cell receptor (beta chain) is a study of T cell clones after liver transplantation. CDR3 length: 17 residues. Germline-derived CDR1 and CDR2 are SSHAT and FNYEAQ (reference sequence). In the case of this clone: The antigen remains unidentified. The junction departs from the called germline gene at one end, perhaps through a read error.

Study findings and constraints: In most of the 8 subjects, circulating graft-donor-reactive CD4 TCRbeta sequences fell significantly after transplant.

Profiled with immunoSEQ multiplex PCR; TCRdb holds only in-frame clones, not every one. The table shows around 60,000 clones, with 71% occurring only once. The clonotype originates from a human donor who received a liver transplant. J is TRBJ2-5 and V is TRBV7-7, with TRBD2 as a possible D gene (7 bases). Source: CD4+ T cells from blood, taken before liver transplant. The DNA of the CDR3 is TGTGCTAGCAGCTTCCTCGGCGGGGGCGCAAGGCAAGAGACCCAGTACTTC. The encoded protein is CASSFLGGGARQETQYF.